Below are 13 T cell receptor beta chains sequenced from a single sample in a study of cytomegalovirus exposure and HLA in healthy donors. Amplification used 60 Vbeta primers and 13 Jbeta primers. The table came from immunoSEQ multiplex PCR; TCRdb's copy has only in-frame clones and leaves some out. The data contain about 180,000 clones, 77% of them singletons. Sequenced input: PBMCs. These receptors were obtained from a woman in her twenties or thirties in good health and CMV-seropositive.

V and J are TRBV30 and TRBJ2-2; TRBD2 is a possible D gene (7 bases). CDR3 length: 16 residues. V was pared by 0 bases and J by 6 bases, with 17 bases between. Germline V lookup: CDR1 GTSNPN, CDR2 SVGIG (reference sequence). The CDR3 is CAWSVGGAGEPGELFF. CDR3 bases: TGTGCCTGGAGTGTGGGGGGGGCAGGGGAGCCCGGGGAGCTGTTTTTT. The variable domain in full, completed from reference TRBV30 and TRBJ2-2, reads SQTIHQWPATLVQPVGSPLSLECTVEGTSNPNLYWYRQAAGRGLQLLFYSVGIGQISSEVPQNLSASRPQDRQFILSSKKLLLSDSGFYLCAWSVGGAGEPGELFFGEGSRLTVL.

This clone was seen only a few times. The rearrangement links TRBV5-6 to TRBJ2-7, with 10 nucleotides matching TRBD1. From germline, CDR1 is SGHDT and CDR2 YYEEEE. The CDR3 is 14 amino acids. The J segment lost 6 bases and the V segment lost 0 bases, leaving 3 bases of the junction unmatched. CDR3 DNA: TGTGCCAGCAGCTTGGGACAGGGGGCAAGCGAGCAGTACTTC. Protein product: CASSLGQGASEQYF.

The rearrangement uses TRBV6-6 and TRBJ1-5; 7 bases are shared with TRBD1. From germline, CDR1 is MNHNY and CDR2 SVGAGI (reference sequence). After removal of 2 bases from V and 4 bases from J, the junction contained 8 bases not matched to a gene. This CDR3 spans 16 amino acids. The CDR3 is CASSYDETGANQPQHF. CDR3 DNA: TGTGCCAGCAGTTACGACGAAACAGGGGCAAATCAGCCCCAGCATTTT.

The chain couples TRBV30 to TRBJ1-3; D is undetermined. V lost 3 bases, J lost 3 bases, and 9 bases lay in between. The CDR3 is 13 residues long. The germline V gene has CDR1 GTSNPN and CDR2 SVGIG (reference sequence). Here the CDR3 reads CAWSPLSGNTIYF. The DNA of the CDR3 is TGTGCCTGGAGCCCCCTGAGTGGAAACACCATATATTTT. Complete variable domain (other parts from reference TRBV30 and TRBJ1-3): SQTIHQWPATLVQPVGSPLSLECTVEGTSNPNLYWYRQAAGRGLQLLFYSVGIGQISSEVPQNLSASRPQDRQFILSSKKLLLSDSGFYLCAWSPLSGNTIYFGEGSWLTVV.

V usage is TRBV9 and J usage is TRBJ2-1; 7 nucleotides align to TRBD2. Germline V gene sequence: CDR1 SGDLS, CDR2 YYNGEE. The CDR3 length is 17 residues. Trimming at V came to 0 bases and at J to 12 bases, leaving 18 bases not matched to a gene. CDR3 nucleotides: TGTGCCAGCAGCGTAGAAGGGACCATTACGGGACTAAACGGGCAGTTCTTC. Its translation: CASSVEGTITGLNGQFF.

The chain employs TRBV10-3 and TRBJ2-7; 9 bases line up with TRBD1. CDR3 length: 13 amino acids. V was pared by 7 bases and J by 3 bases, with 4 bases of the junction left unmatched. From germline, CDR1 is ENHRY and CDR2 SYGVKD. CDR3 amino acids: CAINKDRGYEQYF. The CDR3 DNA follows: TGTGCCATCAATAAGGACAGGGGCTACGAGCAGTACTTC.

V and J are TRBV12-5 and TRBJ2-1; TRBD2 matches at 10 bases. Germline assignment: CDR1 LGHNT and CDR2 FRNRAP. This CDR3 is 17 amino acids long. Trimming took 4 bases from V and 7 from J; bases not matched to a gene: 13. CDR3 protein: CASGSSHGAGGPNEQFF. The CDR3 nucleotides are TGTGCTAGTGGTTCGTCCCACGGAGCGGGAGGGCCGAATGAGCAGTTCTTC.

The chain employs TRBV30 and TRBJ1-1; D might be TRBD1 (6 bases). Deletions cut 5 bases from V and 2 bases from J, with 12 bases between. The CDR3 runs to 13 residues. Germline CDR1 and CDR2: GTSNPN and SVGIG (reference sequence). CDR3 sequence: CAWLDSSNTEAFF. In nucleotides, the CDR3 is TGTGCCTGGTTGGACAGTTCCAACACTGAAGCTTTCTTT.

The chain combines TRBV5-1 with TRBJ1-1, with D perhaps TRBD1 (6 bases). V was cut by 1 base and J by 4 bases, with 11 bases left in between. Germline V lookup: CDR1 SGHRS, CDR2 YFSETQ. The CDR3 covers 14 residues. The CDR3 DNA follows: TGCGCCAGCAGCTTGTCAGGGGTAGGCACTGAAGCTTTCTTT. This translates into CASSLSGVGTEAFF. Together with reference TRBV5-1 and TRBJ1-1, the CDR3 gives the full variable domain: KAGVTQTPRYLIKTRGQQVTLSCSPISGHRSVSWYQQTPGQGLQFLFEYFSETQRNKGNFPGRFSGRQFSNSRSEMNVSTLELGDSALYLCASSLSGVGTEAFFGQGTRLTVV.

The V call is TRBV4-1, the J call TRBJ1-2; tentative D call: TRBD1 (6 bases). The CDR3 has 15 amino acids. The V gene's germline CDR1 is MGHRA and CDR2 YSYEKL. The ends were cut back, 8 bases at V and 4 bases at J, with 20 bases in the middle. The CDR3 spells CASGLKAGGTYGYTF. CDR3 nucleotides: TGCGCCAGCGGCCTGAAAGCGGGGGGCACCTATGGCTACACCTTC.

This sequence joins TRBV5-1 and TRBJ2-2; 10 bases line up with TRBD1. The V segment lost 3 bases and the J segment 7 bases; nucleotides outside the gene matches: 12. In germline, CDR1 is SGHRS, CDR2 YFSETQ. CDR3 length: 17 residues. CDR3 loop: CASSSNRGTGVDGELFF. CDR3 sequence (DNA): TGCGCCAGCAGCTCCAACCGCGGGACAGGGGTGGACGGGGAGCTGTTTTTT.

DNA of the CDR3: TGTGCCAGCAGCTTAGAAGCGGGAGTGGCAGATACGCAGTATTTT. It translates to CASSLEAGVADTQYF. The chain couples TRBV11-3 to TRBJ2-3, with 8 bases identical to TRBD2. This CDR3 spans 15 amino acids. The V segment lost 0 bases and the J segment 4 bases; nucleotides outside the gene matches: 3. Germline V lookup: CDR1 SGHNT, CDR2 YENEEA.

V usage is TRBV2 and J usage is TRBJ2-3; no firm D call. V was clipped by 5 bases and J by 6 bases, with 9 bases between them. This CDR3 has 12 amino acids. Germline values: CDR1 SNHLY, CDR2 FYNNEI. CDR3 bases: TGTGCCAGCAGTCACGACTCCGATACGCAGTATTTT. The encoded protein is CASSHDSDTQYF. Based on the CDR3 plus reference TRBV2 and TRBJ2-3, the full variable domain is EPEVTQTPSHQVTQMGQEVILRCVPISNHLYFYWYRQILGQKVEFLVSFYNNEISEKSEIFDDQFSVERPDGSNFTLKIRSTKLEDSAMYFCASSHDSDTQYFGPGTRLTVL.